These 22 T cell receptor beta chains were sequenced from one sample in a study of cytomegalovirus exposure and HLA in healthy donors. 60 Vbeta and 13 Jbeta primers were used in PCR. The repertoire was sequenced with immunoSEQ multiplex PCR; TCRdb's copy has only in-frame clones and lacks some. The sample lists 150,000 or so clones; 55% to 70% were seen once. The sample comprised PBMCs. Receptors originate from a woman aged 25 to 39 in good health and CMV-seropositive.

This chain links TRBV9 with TRBJ2-7, with 7 nucleotides matching TRBD2. Germline CDR1 is SGDLS and CDR2 is YYNGEE. CDR3 size: 14 residues. J lost 1 base, V lost 0 bases, and 1 base had no gene match. Here the CDR3 DNA reads TGTGCCAGCAGCGTAGGGCGGGAGTCCTACGAGCAGTACTTC. Protein: CASSVGRESYEQYF.

The chain has TRBV10-1 and TRBJ2-3; a possible D gene is TRBD2 (5 bases). Germline V gene sequence: CDR1 WNHNN, CDR2 SYGVQD (reference sequence). Trimming pared 5 bases from V and 7 bases from J, leaving 13 bases between. This CDR3 contains 13 residues. The CDR3 DNA is TGCGCCAGCAGTCCTACTAGATCAAATACGCAGTATTTT. It encodes CASSPTRSNTQYF.

V and J are TRBV21-1 and TRBJ2-6; TRBD2 is the table's D call and was not checked against the DNA. TRBV21-1 is shown as a pseudogene. The CDR3 covers 16 residues. DNA for the CDR3: TGTGCCAGCAGCAAAGTTCGAACTCTGGGGGCCAACGTCCTGACTTTC. This codes for CASSKVRTLGANVLTF.

The chain couples TRBV9 to TRBJ1-1; D ambiguous. The CDR3 is 12 residues long. Germline V gives CDR1 SGDLS, CDR2 YYNGEE. The V end was cut by 2 bases, the J end by 0 bases, with 2 bases between. CDR3 in amino acids: CASSVMNTEAFF. The CDR3 nucleotides are TGTGCCAGCAGCGTTATGAACACTGAAGCTTTCTTT.

This rearrangement joins TRBV15 to TRBJ2-2; D is possibly TRBD1 (5 bases). The CDR3 has 15 residues. V dropped 4 bases and J dropped 4 bases, with 13 bases sitting between them. Germline CDR1 and CDR2: LNHNV and YYDKDF (reference sequence). CDR3 nucleotide sequence: TGTGCCACCAGCAAAAGTCACAGGCTCACCGGGGAGCTGTTTTTT. Its translation is CATSKSHRLTGELFF.

The V and J genes are TRBV19 and TRBJ2-7; possibly TRBD2 for D (6 bases). V lost 1 base and J 4 bases, leaving 14 bases between the germline ends. From germline, CDR1 is LNHDA and CDR2 SQIVND (reference sequence). The CDR3 spans 15 residues. CDR3 DNA sequence: TGTGCCAGTAGTATAGTTGCTAGCGAGCGATACGAGCAGTACTTC. This codes for CASSIVASERYEQYF.

This clone was counted only a few times. This sequence joins TRBV11-2 and TRBJ2-7; perhaps TRBD1 as D (6 bases). CDR3 length: 16 amino acids. The V gene's germline CDR1 is SGHAT and CDR2 FQNNGV. With 4 bases removed from V and 1 base from J, the gap between germline ends came to 17 bases. The CDR3 DNA is TGTGCCAGCAGCTCGAGGTTGACAGGCGAGTCCTACGAGCAGTACTTC. Encoded protein: CASSSRLTGESYEQYF.

The V and J genes are TRBV27 and TRBJ2-1; no clear D gene. The CDR3 has 16 residues. Germline V gene lookup returns CDR1 MNHEY and CDR2 SMNVEV (reference sequence). Trimming cost V 6 bases and J 6 bases, with 21 bases left between them. CDR3 amino acids: CASSGFLGGMANEQFF. The CDR3 coding sequence is TGTGCCAGCAGCGGCTTTCTAGGCGGAATGGCCAATGAGCAGTTCTTC.

This clone was picked up one time. This sequence joins TRBV12-2 and TRBJ2-2; TRBD1, the D gene given by the table, was not confirmed from the DNA. TRBV12-2 is a recognized pseudogene. CDR3 length: 12 residues. The CDR3 region has the DNA TGTGCAAGTCGCCACAGGCCCGGGGAGCTGTTTTTT. Translation: CASRHRPGELFF.

The rearrangement links TRBV6-5 to TRBJ2-5; 12 bases agree with TRBD2. The length of the CDR3 is 13 residues. V was clipped by 0 bases and J by 13 bases; unmatched bases: 3. Germline CDR1 is MNHEY and CDR2 is SVGAGI. The CDR3 bases are TGTGCCAGCAGTTACTCCGGACTAGCGGGGACGTACTTC. Its protein is CASSYSGLAGTYF.

This chain joins TRBV5-1 and TRBJ2-5; D uncertain. Germline V CDR1 and CDR2: SGHRS, YFSETQ. The CDR3 is 14 amino acids. With 0 bases removed from V and 5 bases from J, the gap between germline ends came to 11 bases. CDR3 sequence reads: CASSLELPLETQYF. The CDR3 DNA reads as TGCGCCAGCAGCTTGGAACTACCCCTTGAGACCCAGTACTTC.

The table lists this clone with a few counts. The genes are TRBV9 and TRBJ2-3; tentative D call: TRBD1 (5 bases). V lost 0 bases, J lost 4 bases, and 6 bases lay in between. Per germline, CDR1 SGDLS and CDR2 YYNGEE. The CDR3 sequence is 13 residues long. CDR3 residues: CASSVDRSDTQYF. DNA of the CDR3: TGTGCCAGCAGCGTAGACAGGTCAGATACGCAGTATTTT.

The chain joins TRBV4-1 to TRBJ2-6; maybe TRBD2 (6 bases). There are 15 residues in the CDR3. V lost 6 bases and J lost 4, with 13 bases in between. Germline lookup yields CDR1 MGHRA and CDR2 YSYEKL. The CDR3 DNA reads as TGCGCCAGCAGTCCTGGGAGGCAAGGGGCCAACGTCCTGACTTTC. Amino acids: CASSPGRQGANVLTF.

The chain joins TRBV5-1 to TRBJ2-7; 11 bases map to TRBD1. Germline assignment: CDR1 SGHRS and CDR2 YFSETQ. There are 14 residues in the CDR3. J was trimmed by 3 bases and V by 4 bases; bases with no gene match: 3. The CDR3 loop reads CASSGQGASYEQYF. The CDR3, as DNA: TGCGCCAGCAGCGGACAGGGGGCCAGCTACGAGCAGTACTTC.

The chain is built from TRBV21-1 and TRBJ2-5; TRBD1 reflects the table's D call only, with no check against the DNA. TRBV21-1 is a pseudogene. The CDR3 has 14 residues. The CDR3 loop reads CASSKAPQAETQYF. In DNA, the CDR3 is TGTGCCAGCAGCAAAGCCCCACAGGCAGAGACCCAGTACTTC.

The genes are TRBV19 and TRBJ2-7, with TRBD1 matching 7 bases. The CDR3 runs to 17 residues. Trimming took 1 base from V and 2 from J; bases not matched to a gene: 11. Looked up from germline, CDR1 is LNHDA and CDR2 is SQIVND (reference sequence). The CDR3 sequence is CASSIAPGQILTYEQYF. In DNA form, the CDR3 reads TGTGCCAGTAGTATAGCCCCGGGACAGATTTTAACCTACGAGCAGTACTTC.

This clone has a handful of counts. J is TRBJ2-5 and V is TRBV4-2; TRBD1 matches 9 bases. The CDR3 consists of 16 residues. The V gene's germline CDR1 is LGHNA and CDR2 YNFKEQ. With V trimmed by 1 base and J by 4 bases, 7 bases remained unmatched. DNA of the CDR3: TGTGCCAGCAGCCAAGGCGAGGGGGGACAGGGAGAGACCCAGTACTTC. Translated, it gives CASSQGEGGQGETQYF.

As regards this clone: A much larger clone is a single base away; this may be a read error. CDR3 DNA: TGTGCCAGCAGCTTCGGGGGGAACACTGAAGCTTTCTTT. Its translation: CASSFGGNTEAFF. This chain links TRBV11-2 with TRBJ1-1, with D possibly being TRBD1 (5 bases). Per the germline V gene, CDR1 is SGHAT and CDR2 is FQNNGV. The CDR3 is 13 residues long. V was trimmed by 3 bases and J by 1 base, leaving 6 bases between them.

The chain recombines TRBV11-3 with TRBJ2-2, with TRBD1 identical over 7 bases. With 1 base clipped from V and 6 bases from J, the junction kept 8 bases outside the gene matches. This CDR3 comprises 16 residues. The germline gives CDR1 SGHNT, CDR2 YENEEA. Here the CDR3 reads CASSLGQGDSAGELFF. CDR3 DNA: TGTGCCAGCAGCTTAGGACAGGGTGATTCGGCCGGGGAGCTGTTTTTT.

The gene calls are TRBV5-6 and TRBJ2-7; D is perhaps TRBD2 (7 bases). This CDR3 has 14 residues. CDR1 and CDR2 (germline): SGHDT, YYEEEE. V lost 0 bases and J lost 4, with 11 bases in between. CDR3 bases: TGTGCCAGCAGCTTGGGGCGGGGGCCTTACGAGCAGTACTTC. Amino acids: CASSLGRGPYEQYF.

This chain connects TRBV7-9 to TRBJ2-1; possibly TRBD2 for D (6 bases). Germline CDR1 reads SEHNR; CDR2 reads FQNEAQ (reference sequence). The CDR3 has 12 amino acids. With 3 bases removed from V and 10 bases from J, the gap between germline ends came to 10 bases. CDR3 bases: TGTGCCAGCAGCTTTAGCGGCCAGGAGCAGTTCTTC. Protein: CASSFSGQEQFF.

This clone was observed a handful of times. The gene calls are TRBV11-3 and TRBJ2-7; the match to TRBD1 covers 8 bases. The V gene's germline CDR1 is SGHNT and CDR2 YENEEA. There are 15 residues in the CDR3. With V trimmed by 4 bases and J by 5 bases, 10 bases remained unmatched. Here the CDR3 DNA reads TGTGCCAGCAGCTCGAGGTCAGGGGGCAGAAACGAGCAGTACTTC. As protein: CASSSRSGGRNEQYF. Based on the CDR3 plus reference TRBV11-3 and TRBJ2-7, the full variable domain is EAGVVQSPRYKIIEKKQPVAFWCNPISGHNTLYWYLQNLGQGPELLIRYENEEAVDDSQLPKDRFSAERLKGVDSTLKIQPAELGDSAVYLCASSSRSGGRNEQYFGPGTRLTVT.